What follows are 28 T cell receptor beta chains derived from one specimen sequenced in a study of blood T cell repertoires in COVID-19. Repertoires were generated with immunoSEQ multiplex PCR, while TCRdb's copy carries only in-frame clones and drops some. Of approximately 90,000 clones detected, less than 85% appear once; the ten largest clones hold under 25%. Material: peripheral blood. The origin of the receptors is a woman older than 75 with acute or convalescent COVID-19.

Points on this clone: The junction does not match germline at one end; this may be a read error. V is TRBV7-6 and J is TRBJ1-3; 9 bases fit TRBD1. The CDR3 is made up of 13 amino acids. Germline V gene data show CDR1 as SGHVS and CDR2 as FNYEAQ. The CDR3, as DNA: TGTGCCAGCAGCTCCGGGACAGGGACTCTTGGGCATTTT. Translation: CASSSGTGTLGHF.

The chain joins TRBV27 to TRBJ2-1, with 8 bases fitting TRBD2. The CDR3 covers 15 residues. The germline V gene has CDR1 MNHEY and CDR2 SMNVEV (reference sequence). With V trimmed by 2 bases and J by 7 bases, 7 bases remained unmatched. Here the CDR3 DNA reads TGTGCCAGCAGTTTAAGCGCGGGGGGAGTTAATGAGCAGTTCTTC. As protein: CASSLSAGGVNEQFF.

This chain links TRBV2 with TRBJ1-3; D is perhaps TRBD1 (6 bases). The V and J ends lost 8 bases and 1 base respectively, with 24 bases between them. This CDR3 has 18 amino acids. Per germline, CDR1 SNHLY and CDR2 FYNNEI. CDR3: CASYLDGTGTLSGNTIYF. The DNA for the CDR3 is TGTGCCAGCTACCTCGATGGTACAGGGACCCTATCTGGAAACACCATATATTTT.

The chain employs TRBV6-5 and TRBJ2-1; tentatively, D is TRBD2 (6 bases). The germline V gene encodes CDR1 MNHEY and CDR2 SVGAGI. V was pared by 6 bases and J by 0 bases, with 12 bases between. The CDR3 is 15 residues long. The CDR3 reads CASSQMGGSYNEQFF. The CDR3 nucleotides are TGTGCCAGCAGCCAAATGGGGGGCTCCTACAATGAGCAGTTCTTC.

The rearrangement links TRBV7-6 to TRBJ2-3; TRBD2 matches at 8 bases. With V trimmed by 0 bases and J by 6 bases, 8 bases remained unmatched. The CDR3 is made up of 16 amino acids. Germline V gene data show CDR1 as SGHVS and CDR2 as FNYEAQ. The CDR3, as DNA: TGTGCCAGCAGCTTAGCCCCCAGCGGGGGCCGGGATACGCAGTATTTT. It is translated as CASSLAPSGGRDTQYF.

This clone was recorded a few times. J is TRBJ2-1 and V is TRBV3-1 (or the pseudogene TRBV3-2), with 8 bases fitting TRBD2. Germline CDR1 reads LGHDT; CDR2 reads YNNKEL (reference sequence). The length of the CDR3 is 17 residues. V shed 6 bases, J shed 0 bases, and the junction held 10 bases outside the gene matches. CDR3 sequence reads: CASSPTGGGTSYNEQFF. In nucleotides, the CDR3 is TGTGCCAGCAGTCCTACCGGCGGGGGGACCTCCTACAATGAGCAGTTCTTC.

The DNA of the CDR3 is TGCGCCAGCGCTAGGGACAGGGGAAACACCATATATTTT. It specifies CASARDRGNTIYF. The rearrangement joins TRBV10-2 to TRBJ1-3, with TRBD1 matching over 8 bases. The V segment lost 8 bases and the J segment 4 bases; nucleotides outside the gene matches: 4. The length of the CDR3 is 13 residues. Germline V gene lookup returns CDR1 WSHSY and CDR2 SAAADI.

The J gene is TRBJ1-1, the V gene TRBV5-1, with D unclear. The V gene lost 0 bases and the J gene lost 4 bases, with 10 bases spanning the gap. The germline V gene encodes CDR1 SGHRS and CDR2 YFSETQ. This CDR3 comprises 14 residues. This chain's CDR3 is CASSLGQVPTEAFF. The CDR3 nucleotides are TGCGCCAGCAGCTTGGGGCAGGTGCCCACTGAAGCTTTCTTT.

With respect to this clone: A junction end diverges from the germline sequence, so it may reflect a read error. The same CDR3 can be traced to other DNA sequences in this sample. The genes are TRBV5-5 and TRBJ2-2; TRBD2 matches 9 bases. This CDR3 is 18 amino acids long. Germline V gene sequence: CDR1 SGHKS, CDR2 YYEKEE (reference sequence). The CDR3 protein is CASSLLDIAGARTGELFF. The DNA for the CDR3 is TGTGCCAGCAGCTTGCTAGATATAGCGGGAGCCCGCACCGGAGAGCTGTTTTTT.

V gene TRBV13 combines with J gene TRBJ2-1, with 7 bases aligning to TRBD1. The junction had 8 bases not matched to a gene; V was cut back by 2 bases and J by 7 bases. The germline V gene encodes CDR1 PRHDT and CDR2 FYEKMQ (reference sequence). The CDR3 has 15 amino acids. The CDR3 region has the DNA TGTGCCAGCAGCTTACCCGGGACAGACTTTAATGAGCAGTTCTTC. Translating it yields CASSLPGTDFNEQFF.

V is TRBV18 and J is TRBJ1-2; 10 positions match TRBD1. CDR1 and CDR2 (germline): KGHSH, LQKENI. The CDR3 consists of 18 residues. Germline trimming cut 3 bases from V and 5 bases from J; bases unmatched to any gene: 15. The CDR3, as DNA: TGTGCCAGCTCACCCCTTCGTCCCCGGGACAGGGGTTTGTATGGCTACACCTTC. It is translated as CASSPLRPRDRGLYGYTF.

The chain uses TRBV19 and TRBJ2-3; D is possibly TRBD1 (6 bases). This CDR3 spans 14 amino acids. Germline V gene data show CDR1 as LNHDA and CDR2 as SQIVND (reference sequence). V dropped 4 bases and J dropped 1 base, with 9 bases sitting between them. The CDR3 region is CASSRDTRTDTQYF. CDR3 sequence (DNA): TGTGCCAGTAGTAGGGACACTCGCACAGATACGCAGTATTTT.

The genes are TRBV7-6 and TRBJ2-2; the match to TRBD1 covers 9 bases. Germline lookup yields CDR1 SGHVS and CDR2 FNYEAQ. V lost 4 bases to trimming and J lost 5 bases; unmatched junction nucleotides: 5. This CDR3 is 15 amino acids long. This chain's CDR3 is CASSSGQGRTGELFF. CDR3 nucleotides: TGTGCCAGCAGCTCGGGACAGGGAAGAACCGGGGAGCTGTTTTTT.

This chain links TRBV5-4 with TRBJ2-1, with a weak D call TRBD2 (6 bases). Germline V CDR1 and CDR2: SGHNT, YYREEE (reference sequence). CDR3 length: 19 amino acids. The ends were cut back, 0 bases at V and 2 bases at J, with 21 bases in the middle. As DNA, the CDR3 is TGTGCCAGCAGCTTGGCCAAAGCGGGCAGGCTACGTCCCTACAATGAGCAGTTCTTC. Protein: CASSLAKAGRLRPYNEQFF.

V usage is TRBV7-6 and J usage is TRBJ1-5, with D perhaps matching TRBD1 (5 bases). This CDR3 spans 15 amino acids. Germline V CDR1 and CDR2: SGHVS, FNYEAQ. The V end was cut by 1 base, the J end by 5 bases, with 12 bases between. CDR3 in amino acids: CASSLETGLDQPQHF. The CDR3 bases are TGTGCCAGCAGCTTAGAAACAGGCCTTGATCAGCCCCAGCATTTT.

This rearrangement joins TRBV11-2 to TRBJ2-5, with TRBD2 identical over 9 bases. Trimming cost V 1 base and J 1 base; bases outside gene matches: 4. Germline CDR1 SGHAT, CDR2 FQNNGV. The CDR3 length is 16 residues. The CDR3 is CASSLGLAVAQETQYF. CDR3 DNA sequence: TGTGCCAGCAGCTTAGGACTAGCGGTCGCCCAAGAGACCCAGTACTTC.

The chain joins TRBV19 to TRBJ1-6; TRBD1 matches at 9 bases. The CDR3 sequence is 14 residues long. CDR1 is LNHDA, CDR2 SQIVND, per germline (reference sequence). Unmatched junction bases numbered 11, after V lost 4 bases and J lost 16 bases. The CDR3 DNA reads as TGTGCCAGTAGTAAGACAGGGGGTTCCTACTTTCTCCACTTT. Amino acids: CASSKTGGSYFLHF. Full variable domain (outside the CDR3, taken from reference TRBV19 and TRBJ1-6): DGGITQSPKYLFRKEGQNVTLSCEQNLNHDAMYWYRQDPGQGLRLIYYSQIVNDFQKGDIAEGYSVSREKKESFPLTVTSAQKNPTAFYLCASSKTGGSYFLHFGNGTRLTVT.

This chain uses TRBV6-1 with TRBJ1-5; 7 nucleotides match TRBD1. The CDR3 totals 16 residues. Trimming cost V 2 bases and J 7 bases; bases outside gene matches: 11. Germline-derived CDR1 and CDR2 are MNHNS and SASEGT. This CDR3 is CASSELADRVGQPQHF. In DNA form, the CDR3 reads TGTGCCAGCAGTGAATTGGCCGACAGGGTTGGCCAGCCCCAGCATTTT.

V is TRBV19 and J is TRBJ2-1, with D possibly being TRBD1 (5 bases). The V end was cut by 4 bases, the J end by 7 bases, with 8 bases between. The germline gives CDR1 LNHDA, CDR2 SQIVND (reference sequence). The CDR3 is 12 residues long. The CDR3 coding sequence is TGTGCCAGTAGTAAGGGGAAGAATGAGCAGTTCTTC. It codes for CASSKGKNEQFF.

This clone was observed a single time. This sequence joins TRBV5-6 and TRBJ2-1; 7 bases line up with TRBD2. The CDR3 extends over 13 amino acids. The V gene end was trimmed by 5 bases and the J gene end by 3 bases; junction bases not matched to a gene: 2. Germline V lookup: CDR1 SGHDT, CDR2 YYEEEE. CDR3 loop: CASSSGHYNEQFF. CDR3 in DNA: TGTGCCAGCAGTAGCGGGCACTACAATGAGCAGTTCTTC.

The gene calls are TRBV27 and TRBJ2-2; TRBD1 aligns across 9 bases. The V segment lost 6 bases and the J segment 7 bases; nucleotides outside the gene matches: 9. The CDR3 runs 15 residues. The V gene's germline CDR1 is MNHEY and CDR2 SMNVEV (reference sequence). The CDR3 DNA reads as TGTGCCAGCAGGTTACAGGGGGCTTCTGGCGGGGAGCTGTTTTTT. Translating gives CASRLQGASGGELFF.

The chain uses TRBV13 and TRBJ2-5, with 8 positions matching TRBD2. This CDR3 spans 16 amino acids. Germline values: CDR1 PRHDT, CDR2 FYEKMQ (reference sequence). Unmatched junction bases numbered 16, after V lost 4 bases and J lost 9 bases. CDR3 DNA sequence: TGTGCCAGCAGCTCGGAACAGGGCGGGGCGGGAGGTCCCCAGTACTTC. This translates into CASSSEQGGAGGPQYF.

The chain links TRBV6-1 to TRBJ1-6, with D uncertain. From germline, CDR1 is MNHNS and CDR2 SASEGT. V lost 2 bases to trimming and J lost 10 bases, with 12 bases between them. CDR3 size: 14 residues. The CDR3 loop is CASSENMGESPLHF. DNA of the CDR3: TGTGCCAGCAGTGAAAACATGGGAGAATCACCCCTCCACTTT.

In the case of this clone: The junction departs from the called germline gene at one end, perhaps through a read error. The V and J genes are TRBV4-1 and TRBJ1-1; D perhaps matches TRBD1 (6 bases). The length of the CDR3 is 17 residues. Germline lookup yields CDR1 MGHRA and CDR2 YSYEKL. This CDR3 is CANSSRREGDMNTEAFF. In DNA form, the CDR3 reads TGCGCCAACAGCTCACGCAGGGAGGGGGATATGAACACTGAAGCTTTCTTT.

CDR3 in DNA: TGCGCCAGCAGCGTGGACAGGGGCATCACTGAAGCTTTCTTT. Protein: CASSVDRGITEAFF. This chain links TRBV5-1 with TRBJ1-1; 9 bases fit TRBD1. This CDR3 spans 14 amino acids. Trimming cost V 4 bases and J 4 bases; bases outside gene matches: 5. Per germline, CDR1 SGHRS and CDR2 YFSETQ.

This clone has more than one count but fewer than ten. The chain uses TRBV7-8 and TRBJ1-2; TRBD1 might be the D (6 bases). V was cut by 1 base and J by 8 bases, with 17 bases left in between. Germline V gives CDR1 SGHVS, CDR2 FQNEAQ. This CDR3 spans 15 amino acids. The CDR3 DNA is TGTGCCAGCAGCTTAGTCAGGGGCCTTCAGATGGGCTACACCTTC. Protein product: CASSLVRGLQMGYTF. The whole variable domain, filled in from reference TRBV7-8 and TRBJ1-2, reads GAGVSQSPRYKVAKRGQDVALRCDPISGHVSLFWYQQALGQGPEFLTYFQNEAQLDKSGLPSDRFFAERPEGSVSTLKIQRTQQEDSAVYLCASSLVRGLQMGYTFGSGTRLTVV.

The J gene is TRBJ2-1, the V gene TRBV14; weak D call: TRBD1 (7 bases). The V end lost 1 base, the J end lost 4 bases, and 14 bases lay between the germline ends. Germline loops: CDR1 SGHDN, CDR2 FVKESK. This CDR3 comprises 16 residues. The CDR3 nucleotides read TGTGCCAGCAGCCAAGGGGCCAGGGGGGCGTACAATGAGCAGTTCTTC. Translated: CASSQGARGAYNEQFF.

CDR3 in DNA: TGTGCCAGCTCACCACCGTCGTCGGCGGGGGGGTACGAGCAGTACTTC. Translating it yields CASSPPSSAGGYEQYF. The V and J genes are TRBV18 and TRBJ2-7; 9 positions match TRBD2. V gave up 0 bases and J gave up 4 bases; unmatched junction bases: 7. The germline V gene encodes CDR1 KGHSH and CDR2 LQKENI. The CDR3 is 16 residues long.